The text below deals with one T cell receptor beta chain. What it recognizes is unknown. The CDR3 has 15 amino acids. CDR1 and CDR2 from the germline V gene are SGDLS and YYNGEE. Produced via immunoSEQ multiplex PCR; TCRdb's table is partial and in-frame only. The data contain over 200,000 clones, approximately 86% of them singletons. The data derive from a study of cytomegalovirus exposure and HLA in healthy donors. Study findings and constraints: Despite most TCR sequences being rare, some public TCRs occurred in many donors.

This receptor was obtained from a woman aged 18-35 years in good health and CMV-seronegative. The V and J genes are TRBV9 and TRBJ1-4, with D uncertain. Sequenced: PBMCs. This CDR3 is CADFEGSCGYEKLFF. Written as DNA, the CDR3 is TGTGCAGACTTCGAGGGTTCGTGCGGTTATGAAAAACTGTTTTTT.